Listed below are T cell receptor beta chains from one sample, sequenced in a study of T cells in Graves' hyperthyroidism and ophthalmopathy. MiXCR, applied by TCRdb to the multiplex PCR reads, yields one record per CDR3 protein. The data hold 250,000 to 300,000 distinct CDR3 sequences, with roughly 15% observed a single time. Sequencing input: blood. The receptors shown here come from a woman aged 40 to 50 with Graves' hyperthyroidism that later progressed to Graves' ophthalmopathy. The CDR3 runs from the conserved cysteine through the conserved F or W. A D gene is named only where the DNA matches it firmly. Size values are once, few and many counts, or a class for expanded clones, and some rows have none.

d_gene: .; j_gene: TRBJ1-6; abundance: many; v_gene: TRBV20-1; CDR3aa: CSAKEDAINSPLHF; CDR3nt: TGCAGTGCTAAGGAGGACGCCATTAATTCACCCCTCCACTTT
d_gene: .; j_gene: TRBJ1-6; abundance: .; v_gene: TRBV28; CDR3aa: CASSFDTNSPLHF; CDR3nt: TGTGCCAGCAGTTTTGACACTAATTCACCCCTCCACTTT
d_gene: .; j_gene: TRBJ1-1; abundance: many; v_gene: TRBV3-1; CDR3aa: CASSQDSDGPEAFF; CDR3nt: TGTGCCAGCAGCCAAGACTCGGACGGACCTGAAGCTTTCTTT
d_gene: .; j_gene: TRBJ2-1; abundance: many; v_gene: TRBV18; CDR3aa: CASSPEGRSYNEQFF; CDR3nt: TGTGCCAGCTCACCAGAGGGTAGGTCCTACAATGAGCAGTTCTTC
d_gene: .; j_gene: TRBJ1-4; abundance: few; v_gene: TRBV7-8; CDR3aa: CASSPTFHKKLFF; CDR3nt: TGTGCCAGCAGCCCGACCTTCCATAAAAAACTGTTTTTT
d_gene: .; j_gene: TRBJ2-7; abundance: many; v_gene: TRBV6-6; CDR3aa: CASSYLRVHEQYF; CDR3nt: TGTGCCAGCAGTTACCTTCGAGTCCACGAGCAGTACTTC
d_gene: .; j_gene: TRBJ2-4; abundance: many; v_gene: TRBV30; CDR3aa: CAWSLALAKNIQYF; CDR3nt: TGTGCCTGGAGTCTAGCGTTAGCCAAAAACATTCAGTACTTC
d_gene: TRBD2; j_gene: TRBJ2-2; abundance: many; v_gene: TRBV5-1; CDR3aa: CASSVGLAVTGELFF; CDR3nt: TGCGCCAGCAGCGTCGGACTAGCGGTCACCGGGGAGCTGTTTTTT
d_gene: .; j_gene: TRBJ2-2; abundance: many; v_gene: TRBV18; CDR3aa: CASSLLETHITGELFF; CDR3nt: TGTGCCAGCTCACTGTTAGAAACTCATATCACCGGGGAGCTGTTTTTT
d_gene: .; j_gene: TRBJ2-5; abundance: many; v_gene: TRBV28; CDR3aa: CASSLMRSGETQYF; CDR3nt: TGTGCCAGCAGTTTAATGCGGTCCGGTGAGACCCAGTACTTC
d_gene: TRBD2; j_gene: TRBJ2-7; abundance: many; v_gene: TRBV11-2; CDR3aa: CASSRGTSGRRVHEQYF; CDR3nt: TGTGCCAGCAGTCGGGGGACTAGCGGGAGGCGAGTCCACGAGCAGTACTTC
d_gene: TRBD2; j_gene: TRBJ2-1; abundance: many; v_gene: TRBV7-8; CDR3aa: CASSSLTGTSGNEQFF; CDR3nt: TGTGCCAGCAGCTCTTTAACCGGGACTAGCGGCAATGAGCAGTTCTTC
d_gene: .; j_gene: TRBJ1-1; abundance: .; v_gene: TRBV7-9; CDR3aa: CASSLVRASDTEAFF; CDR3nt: TGTGCCAGCAGCTTAGTTCGCGCCTCGGACACTGAAGCTTTCTTT
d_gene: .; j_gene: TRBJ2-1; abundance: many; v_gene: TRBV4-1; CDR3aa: CASSARTDSSYNEQFF; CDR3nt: TGCGCCAGCAGCGCCCGGACGGATAGCTCCTACAATGAGCAGTTCTTC
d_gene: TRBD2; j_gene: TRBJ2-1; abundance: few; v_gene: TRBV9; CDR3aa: CASSPHLVLAGNNEQFF; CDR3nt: TGTGCCAGCAGCCCCCACCTGGTACTAGCGGGAAACAATGAGCAGTTCTTC
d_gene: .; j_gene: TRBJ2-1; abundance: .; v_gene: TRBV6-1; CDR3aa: CASAFRDHNEQLF; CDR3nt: TGTGCCAGCGCCTTCAGGGACCACAATGAGCAGTTATTC
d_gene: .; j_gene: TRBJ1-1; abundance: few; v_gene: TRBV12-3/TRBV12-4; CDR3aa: CASSLPIKVATEAFF; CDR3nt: TGTGCCAGCAGTTTACCTATAAAGGTGGCCACTGAAGCTTTCTTT
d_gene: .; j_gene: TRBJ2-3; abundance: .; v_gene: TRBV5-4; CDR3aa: CASSLYFGGGNVRDTQYF; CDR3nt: TGTGCCAGCAGCTTGTATTTTGGAGGAGGGAACGTCCGCGATACGCAGTATTTT
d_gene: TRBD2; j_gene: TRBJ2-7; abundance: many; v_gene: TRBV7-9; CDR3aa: CASSIWTSGIREQYF; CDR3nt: TGTGCCAGCAGCATTTGGACTAGCGGGATACGCGAGCAGTACTTC
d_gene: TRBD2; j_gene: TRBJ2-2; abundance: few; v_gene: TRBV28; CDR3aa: CASSSRLAGDSTGELFF; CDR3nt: TGTGCCAGCAGTTCCCGACTAGCGGGAGATTCTACCGGGGAGCTGTTTTTT
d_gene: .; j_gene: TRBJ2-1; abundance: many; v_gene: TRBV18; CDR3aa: CASSPRDTNEQFF; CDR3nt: TGTGCCAGCTCACCAAGAGACACCAATGAGCAGTTCTTC
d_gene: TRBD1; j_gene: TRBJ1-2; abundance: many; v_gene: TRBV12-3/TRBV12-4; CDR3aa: CASSPQTGRNGYTF; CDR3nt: TGTGCCAGCAGTCCCCAGACAGGGCGGAATGGCTACACCTTC
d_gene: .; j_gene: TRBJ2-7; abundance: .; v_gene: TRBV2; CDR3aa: CASIRLEEDEQYF; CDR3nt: TGTGCCAGCATCAGACTCGAAGAAGACGAGCAGTACTTC
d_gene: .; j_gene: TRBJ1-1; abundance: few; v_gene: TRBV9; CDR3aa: CASSVETQGEAFF; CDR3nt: TGTGCCAGCAGCGTAGAGACACAGGGTGAAGCTTTCTTT
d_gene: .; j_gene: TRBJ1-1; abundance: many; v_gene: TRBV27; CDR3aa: CASSSGSLVKQAFF; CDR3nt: TGTGCCAGCAGTTCCGGGTCCCTTGTTAAGCAAGCTTTCTTT
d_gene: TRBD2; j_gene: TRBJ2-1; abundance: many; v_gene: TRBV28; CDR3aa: CASSLTSGVYNEQFF; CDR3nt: TGTGCCAGCAGTTTAACTAGCGGGGTCTACAATGAGCAGTTCTTC
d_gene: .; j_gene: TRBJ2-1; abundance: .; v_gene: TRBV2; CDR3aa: CASRLANEQFF; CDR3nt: TGTGCCAGCAGACTAGCCAATGAGCAGTTCTTC
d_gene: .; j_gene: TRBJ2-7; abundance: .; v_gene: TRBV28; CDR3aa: CASSLRNRGSYEQYF; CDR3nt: TGCGCCAGCAGTTTACGGAACCGGGGCAGCTACGAGCAGTACTTC
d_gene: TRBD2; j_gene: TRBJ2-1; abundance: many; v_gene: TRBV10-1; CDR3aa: CASSPGLETYNEQFF; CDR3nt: TGCGCCAGCAGTCCGGGACTAGAAACCTACAATGAGCAGTTCTTC
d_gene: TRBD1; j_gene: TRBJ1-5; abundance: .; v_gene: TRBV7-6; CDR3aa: CASSQTGGFNQPQHF; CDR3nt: TGTGCCAGCAGCCAGACAGGGGGCTTCAATCAGCCCCAGCATTTT
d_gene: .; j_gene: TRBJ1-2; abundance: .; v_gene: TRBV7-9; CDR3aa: CASSSSGLNANYGYTF; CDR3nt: TGTGCCAGCAGCTCATCGGGACTAAATGCTAACTATGGCTACACCTTC
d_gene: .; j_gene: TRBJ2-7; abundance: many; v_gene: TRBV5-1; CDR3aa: CASSENGGSYEQYF; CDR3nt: TGCGCCAGCAGCGAGAACGGGGGCTCCTACGAGCAGTACTTC
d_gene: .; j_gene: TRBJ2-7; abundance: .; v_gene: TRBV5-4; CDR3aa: CASSSGRRPAYEQYF; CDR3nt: TGTGCCAGCAGCTCCGGACGGAGGCCAGCCTACGAGCAGTACTTC
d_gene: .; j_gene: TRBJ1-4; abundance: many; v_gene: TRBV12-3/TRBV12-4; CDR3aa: CASSFFGMSEKLFF; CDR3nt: TGTGCCAGCAGTTTTTTTGGGATGAGTGAAAAACTGTTTTTT
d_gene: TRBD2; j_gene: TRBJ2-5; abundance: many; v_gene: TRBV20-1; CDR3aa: CSASVGSGRKETQYF; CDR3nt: TGCAGTGCTAGCGTGGGTAGCGGGAGGAAGGAGACCCAGTACTTC
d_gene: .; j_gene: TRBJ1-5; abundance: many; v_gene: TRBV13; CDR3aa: CASSLGIQPQHF; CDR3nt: TGTGCCAGCAGCTTGGGAATTCAGCCCCAGCATTTT
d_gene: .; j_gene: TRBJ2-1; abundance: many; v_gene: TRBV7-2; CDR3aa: CASSFVVGPNEQFF; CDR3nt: TGTGCCAGCAGCTTCGTTGTGGGACCCAATGAGCAGTTCTTC
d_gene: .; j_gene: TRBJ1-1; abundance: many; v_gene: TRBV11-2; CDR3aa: CASSLGKGTNTEAFF; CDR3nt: TGTGCCAGCAGCTTAGGTAAGGGGACGAACACTGAAGCTTTCTTT
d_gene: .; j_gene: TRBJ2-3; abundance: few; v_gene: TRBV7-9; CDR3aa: CASSLERSARGYTQYF; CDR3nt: TGTGCCAGCAGCTTAGAGCGGTCCGCAAGGGGTTATACGCAGTATTTT
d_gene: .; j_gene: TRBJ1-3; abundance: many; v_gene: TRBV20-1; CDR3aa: CSARVEGAGNTIYF; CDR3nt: TGCAGTGCTAGAGTGGAGGGGGCTGGAAACACCATATATTTT
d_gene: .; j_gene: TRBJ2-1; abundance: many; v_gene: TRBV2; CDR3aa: CASSRPETYNEQFF; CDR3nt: TGTGCCAGCAGTCGACCTGAGACCTACAATGAGCAGTTCTTC
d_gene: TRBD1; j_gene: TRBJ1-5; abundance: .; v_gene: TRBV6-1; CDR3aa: CASSQNRGQPQHF; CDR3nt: TGTGCCAGCAGTCAAAACAGGGGCCAGCCCCAGCATTTT
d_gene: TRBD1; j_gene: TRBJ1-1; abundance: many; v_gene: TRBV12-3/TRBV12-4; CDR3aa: CASSLASGTGKTEAFF; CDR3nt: TGTGCCAGCAGTTTAGCTTCCGGGACAGGGAAGACTGAAGCTTTCTTT
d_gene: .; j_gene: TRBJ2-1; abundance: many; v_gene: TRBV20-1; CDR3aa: CSAPDRLNEQFF; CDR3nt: TGCAGTGCCCCAGACAGGCTCAATGAGCAGTTCTTC
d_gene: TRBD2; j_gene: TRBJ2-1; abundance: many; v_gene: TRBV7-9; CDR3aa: CASSPQTSGNYNEQFF; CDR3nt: TGTGCCAGCAGCCCCCAGACTAGCGGGAACTACAATGAGCAGTTCTTC
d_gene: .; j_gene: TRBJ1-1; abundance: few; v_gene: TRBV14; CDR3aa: CASSLDLRGMNTEAFF; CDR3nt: TGTGCCAGCAGCCTAGATCTCCGGGGGATGAACACTGAAGCTTTCTTT
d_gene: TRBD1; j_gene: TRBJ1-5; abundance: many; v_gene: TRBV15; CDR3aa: CATSRDQEGAAGQHF; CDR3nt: TGTGCCACCAGCAGAGATCAGGAGGGGGCGGCGGGCCAGCATTTT
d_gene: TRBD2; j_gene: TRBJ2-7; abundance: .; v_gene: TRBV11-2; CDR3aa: CASSLVPGLAGGSYEQYF; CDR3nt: TGTGCCAGCAGCTTAGTACCGGGACTAGCGGGAGGATCCTACGAGCAGTACTTC
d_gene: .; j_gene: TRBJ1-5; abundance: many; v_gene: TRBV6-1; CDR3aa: CASIMGSNQPQHF; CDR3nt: TGTGCCAGCATCATGGGTAGCAATCAGCCCCAGCATTTT
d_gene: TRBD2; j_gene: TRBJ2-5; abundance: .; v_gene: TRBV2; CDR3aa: CASSRTSGRVETQYF; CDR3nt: TGTGCCAGCAGTCGGACTAGCGGGAGGGTAGAGACCCAGTACTTC